This paragraph reports one T cell receptor (beta chain). The data derive from a study of blood T cell repertoires in COVID-19. The wider study: Both acute and convalescent COVID-19 samples were obtained from the United States, Italy and Spain. The analysed material was cDNA or gDNA that came from T cells, B-cell-depleted T cells, or PBMCs.

The V end lost 4 bases, the J end lost 6 bases, and 15 bases lay between the germline ends. The germline V gene encodes CDR1 LGHDT and CDR2 YNNKEL (reference sequence). This CDR3 comprises 14 residues. Under the authors' procedure: Amplification from reference gene primers served as the basis for estimated nucleated cell counts. The data were produced by immunoSEQ multiplex PCR, yet TCRdb's version contains in-frame clones alone and is incomplete. That table is the source of V, J and clone size, and D and trimming were worked out from the DNA. The data show about 50,000 clones, with approximately 85% seen just once and approximately 15% held by the top ten.

This TCR derives from a human donor in a cohort sampled during active COVID-19. The donor label of this sample is uncertain. The chain carries TRBV3-1 (or the pseudogene TRBV3-2) and TRBJ1-1; tentative D call: TRBD1 (5 bases). Material for sequencing was peripheral blood. The CDR3: CASSPPGRAAEAFF. The CDR3 DNA reads TGTGCCAGCAGCCCGCCGGGCAGGGCCGCTGAAGCTTTCTTT.